This T cell receptor (beta chain) was documented in a study of pediatric ulcerative colitis. Study summary: Ulcerative colitis patients had pancolitis or left-sided colitis, with confirming histology.

As concerns this clone: What it binds is unknown.

During colonoscopy, one to two rectal pinch biopsies were collected. TCRdb's table, derived via immunoSEQ multiplex PCR, lists solely in-frame clones and lacks some. Here the sample spans roughly 18,000 clones, roughly four fifths being singletons. Germline V gene sequence: CDR1 SGHTA, CDR2 FQGTGA. The CDR3 is 16 amino acids. Deletions cut 5 bases from V and 9 bases from J, with 23 bases between. General study findings and limits: Compared with controls, ulcerative colitis showed greater blood-rectum clone sharing. All ulcerative colitis patients, but no controls, carried a couple of rectal clonotypes.

The chain couples TRBV7-3 to TRBJ2-1; weak D call: TRBD1 (5 bases). Sequencing was carried out using gut tissue. The origin of this receptor is a boy between 10 and 17 years old with moderate ulcerative colitis. This CDR3 reads CASSLSGASRTVEQFF. The CDR3 DNA follows: TGTGCCAGCAGCCTGAGTGGGGCGTCACGCACAGTTGAGCAGTTCTTC. The entire variable domain, with the rest obtained from reference TRBV7-3 and TRBJ2-1, is as follows: GAGVSQTPSNKVTEKGKYVELRCDPISGHTALYWYRQSLGQGPEFLIYFQGTGAADDSGLPNDRFFAVRPEGSVSTLKIQRTERGDSAVYLCASSLSGASRTVEQFFGPGTRLTVL.